A selection of T cell receptor beta chains follows, all from one sample in a study of shared T cell receptors in the human thymus. Assay: immunoSEQ multiplex PCR; the TCRdb copy retains only in-frame clones and omits some. This sample has 640,000 or so clones, with more than 75% found just once. The sample also formed part of further work on human thymus T cells.

Sequences were obtained from thymocytes. These TCRs come from a boy less than two years old with a congenital heart defect. CDR3s include the opening cysteine and the closing phenylalanine or tryptophan. A D gene is named only where the DNA matches it firmly. Size tells how often a clone was seen (once, few, many) or the class of an expanded clone, and some rows leave it out.

>TRBJ2-1|TRBV28|TRBD2|.
CASSTPGLAGWGTYNEQFF
TGTGCCAGCAGTACACCTGGACTAGCGGGCTGGGGTACCTACAATGAGCAGTTCTTC
>TRBJ1-2|TRBV29-1|.|.
CSVVGSVNYGYTF
TGCAGCGTTGTCGGGTCTGTTAACTATGGCTACACCTTC
>TRBJ2-1|TRBV6-5|TRBD2|.
CASSYLAPGGPNEQFF
TGTGCCAGCAGTTACCTAGCCCCGGGGGGGCCAAATGAGCAGTTCTTC
>TRBJ2-3|TRBV7-6|.|.
CASSDGTAQGTQYF
TGTGCCAGCAGCGACGGGACTGCTCAGGGTACGCAGTATTTT
>TRBJ1-5|TRBV28|TRBD1|.
CASRLQGGGNQPQHF
TGTGCCAGCAGGCTACAGGGGGGGGGCAATCAGCCCCAGCATTTT
>TRBJ1-4|TRBV27|.|few
CASSLEARGEKLFF
TGTGCCAGCAGTTTGGAGGCCCGGGGTGAAAAACTGTTTTTT
>TRBJ1-5|TRBV19|.|.
CASSPLRGVFNQPQHF
TGTGCCAGTAGTCCTCTTAGAGGTGTGTTCAATCAGCCCCAGCATTTT
>TRBJ2-7|TRBV28|TRBD1|.
CASSFHHRGYEQYF
TGTGCCAGCAGTTTCCATCACAGGGGTTACGAGCAGTACTTC
>TRBJ2-1|TRBV6-5|TRBD1|.
CASSSGTVPHEQFF
TGTGCCAGCAGCTCCGGGACAGTCCCCCATGAGCAGTTCTTC
>TRBJ2-1|TRBV10-3|.|.
CAISTRDRVSSGGDNEQFF
TGTGCCATCAGCACCCGGGACAGGGTCAGCAGCGGGGGGGACAATGAGCAGTTCTTC
>TRBJ2-4|TRBV7-8|TRBD1|.
CASSPPGQGDKNIQYF
TGTGCCAGCAGCCCACCGGGACAGGGAGACAAAAACATTCAGTACTTC
>TRBJ1-2|TRBV28|TRBD1|.
CATGTADGYTF
TGTGCCACCGGGACAGCAGATGGCTACACCTTC
>TRBJ1-5|TRBV5-1|TRBD1|.
CASSLGGTGSRNQPQHF
TGCGCCAGCAGCTTGGGGGGGACAGGGTCGAGAAATCAGCCCCAGCATTTT
>TRBJ1-2|TRBV10-2|TRBD1|.
CASSDPVTGHYGYTF
TGCGCCAGCAGTGATCCCGTGACAGGGCACTATGGCTACACCTTC
>TRBJ2-1|TRBV7-9|TRBD2|.
CASHGRAPHNEQFF
TGTGCCAGTCACGGGAGGGCCCCCCACAATGAGCAGTTCTTC
>TRBJ1-1|TRBV6-5|TRBD1|.
CASSYDLTGANTEAFF
TGTGCCAGCAGTTACGATTTGACAGGGGCGAACACTGAAGCTTTCTTT
>TRBJ1-1|TRBV7-6|TRBD1|.
CASSLRGDRAGGTEAFF
TGTGCCAGCAGCTTAAGGGGGGACAGGGCCGGGGGTACTGAAGCTTTCTTT
>TRBJ1-4|TRBV28|.|.
CASNYLRDTKEKLFF
TGTGCCAGCAACTACCTCCGGGACACTAAAGAAAAACTGTTTTTT
>TRBJ2-2|TRBV7-2|TRBD1|.
CASRGQGSLVVWNTGELFF
TGTGCCAGCAGGGGACAGGGGTCCCTGGTGGTGTGGAACACCGGGGAGCTGTTTTTT
>TRBJ2-3|TRBV5-6|.|.
CASGNIRGTDTQYF
TGTGCCAGCGGCAACATTCGGGGCACAGATACGCAGTATTTT
>TRBJ2-5|TRBV5-1|TRBD1|.
CASSLAQGAHSRETQYF
TGCGCCAGCAGCTTGGCCCAGGGGGCTCACAGTCGGGAGACCCAGTACTTC
>TRBJ1-5|TRBV19|.|.
CASSSRSVNQPQHF
TGTGCCAGTAGTTCGCGGTCCGTCAATCAGCCCCAGCATTTT
>TRBJ2-2|TRBV5-6|TRBD1|.
CASSFGQGNTGELFF
TGTGCCAGCAGCTTCGGACAGGGGAACACCGGGGAGCTGTTTTTT
>TRBJ2-7|TRBV4-2|.|.
CASSQERGVRVYEQYF
TGTGCCAGCAGCCAAGAACGAGGAGTGCGGGTCTACGAGCAGTACTTC
>TRBJ1-1|TRBV9|.|.
CASSVVSKDLNTEAFF
TGTGCCAGCAGCGTAGTATCTAAGGACTTGAACACTGAAGCTTTCTTT
>TRBJ2-6|TRBV4-3|TRBD1|once
CASSQEAGGRSGANVLTF
TGCGCCAGCAGCCAAGAAGCAGGGGGCCGCTCTGGGGCCAACGTCCTGACTTTC
>TRBJ2-1|TRBV5-1|TRBD2|.
CASSVRGTSGTDEQFF
TGCGCCAGCAGCGTACGCGGGACTAGCGGGACCGATGAGCAGTTCTTC
>TRBJ1-1|TRBV19|TRBD1|.
CASSIDDGDSNTEAFF
TGTGCCAGTAGTATAGATGATGGGGACAGCAACACTGAAGCTTTCTTT
>TRBJ1-5|TRBV30|.|.
CAWSVLGISNQPQHF
TGTGCCTGGAGTGTACTCGGGATAAGCAATCAGCCCCAGCATTTT
>TRBJ2-1|TRBV25-1|.|.
CASSGHSYNEQFF
TGTGCCAGCAGTGGGCACTCCTACAATGAGCAGTTCTTC
>TRBJ1-4|TRBV21-1|.|few
CASSKVGDRGQLFF
TGTGCCAGCAGCAAAGTAGGGGACAGGGGACAACTGTTTTTT
>TRBJ2-7|TRBV10-2|TRBD1|.
CASSGPGTGGPLSYEQYF
TGCGCCAGCAGTGGACCCGGGACAGGGGGTCCCCTCTCCTACGAGCAGTACTTC
>TRBJ2-1|TRBV5-6|TRBD2|once
CASSLLLAGDNEQFF
TGTGCCAGCAGCTTGCTTCTAGCGGGGGACAATGAGCAGTTCTTC
>TRBJ2-1|TRBV5-1|.|.
CASSLEDGGDGYNEQFF
TGCGCCAGCAGCTTGGAAGATGGCGGAGACGGCTACAATGAGCAGTTCTTC
>TRBJ1-5|TRBV30|TRBD1|.
CAWSHPTDRGDQPQHF
TGTGCCTGGAGCCACCCGACGGACAGGGGGGATCAGCCCCAGCATTTT
>TRBJ2-7|TRBV4-1|.|.
CASSQDLNSGRGYF
TGCGCCAGCAGCCAAGATCTTAACAGCGGACGGGGGTACTTC
>TRBJ1-2|TRBV5-4|.|few
CASSLWREFGGYTF
TGTGCCAGCAGCTTGTGGCGGGAGTTCGGTGGCTACACCTTC
>TRBJ1-2|TRBV6-1|.|once
CASSDSNQVLIYGYTF
TGTGCCAGCAGTGATAGCAACCAAGTCTTGATCTATGGCTACACCTTC
>TRBJ1-3|TRBV6-1|.|.
CASSEPVKSGNTIYF
TGTGCCAGCAGTGAACCGGTGAAATCTGGAAACACCATATATTTT
>TRBJ1-5|TRBV27|TRBD1|.
CASSLKGQGGSMGGYSNQPQHF
TGTGCCAGCAGTTTGAAGGGACAGGGAGGTTCCATGGGGGGCTATAGCAATCAGCCCCAGCATTTT
>TRBJ2-1|TRBV29-1|.|.
CSVEEKESSYNEQFF
TGCAGCGTTGAAGAAAAGGAGAGCTCCTACAATGAGCAGTTCTTC
>TRBJ2-5|TRBV30|.|.
CAWRTERGSPNELGETQYF
TGTGCCTGGAGGACGGAACGGGGGTCCCCCAACGAACTTGGAGAGACCCAGTACTTC
>TRBJ1-3|TRBV5-1|.|.
CASSLVDGHSGNTIYF
TGCGCCAGCAGCTTAGTTGATGGCCACTCTGGAAACACCATATATTTT
>TRBJ1-2|TRBV6-1|.|.
CASTLKPRQYGYTF
TGTGCCAGCACCCTCAAGCCGAGGCAGTATGGCTACACCTTC
>TRBJ1-2|TRBV28|.|.
CASSLPRGYGYTF
TGTGCCAGCAGTTTGCCACGGGGATATGGCTACACCTTC
>TRBJ2-2|TRBV19|TRBD1|.
CASSDPGQGAPGELFF
TGTGCCAGTAGTGACCCGGGACAGGGGGCGCCCGGGGAGCTGTTTTTT
>TRBJ1-1|TRBV4-3|.|.
CASSPPGRPNTEAFF
TGCGCCAGCAGCCCCCCGGGGAGACCGAACACTGAAGCTTTCTTT
>TRBJ1-4|TRBV2|.|.
CASTEGGQWFEKLFF
TGTGCCAGCACTGAGGGCGGACAGTGGTTTGAAAAACTGTTTTTT
>TRBJ1-5|TRBV28|TRBD1|.
CASTGTGGSNQPQHF
TGTGCCAGCACAGGGACAGGGGGCTCCAATCAGCCCCAGCATTTT